One and the same sample provided the 2 T cell receptor beta chains below, sequenced in a study of identical twins. TCRdb independently ran MiXCR on the 5' RACE reads; one entry per CDR3 protein. The data show about 900,000 distinct CDR3 sequences, about 12% seen once. These data also formed part of another study, on yellow fever vaccine responses in identical twins.

Material: PBMCs. The origin of the receptors is a woman younger than 35 in good health.

V and J are TRBV7-6 and TRBJ1-5; maybe TRBD1 (5 bases). The V gene lost 5 bases and the J gene lost 3 bases, with 17 bases spanning the gap. Germline CDR1 SGHVS, CDR2 FNYEAQ. There are 16 residues in the CDR3. The CDR3 region has the DNA TGTGCCAGCAGCCGGACCAGGGAGACCTTCAATCAGCCCCAGCATTTT. Its translation: CASSRTRETFNQPQHF.

This clonotype was observed a few times. V usage is TRBV2 and J usage is TRBJ2-2; no clear D gene. Trimming left V 3 bases short and J 1 base short, with 6 bases between. The germline V gene has CDR1 SNHLY and CDR2 FYNNEI. The CDR3 runs 14 residues. The CDR3 here is CASSEPGNTGELFF. DNA of the CDR3: TGTGCCAGCAGTGAGCCGGGGAACACCGGGGAGCTGTTTTTT.